A single sample gave rise to the 19 T cell receptor beta chains below, sequenced in a study of blood T cell repertoires in COVID-19. Clones were sequenced by immunoSEQ multiplex PCR, and TCRdb holds only the in-frame ones, with some missing. The repertoire consists of around 150,000 clones, with almost 85% occurring once and the leading ten covering approximately 3.6%. The sequenced sample was PBMCs or T cells enriched from blood (not recorded which). These receptors all come from a woman aged 45 to 65 with acute COVID-19.

The rearrangement uses TRBV12-3 or TRBV12-4 and TRBJ2-1; 10 positions match TRBD2. V shed 8 bases, J shed 7 bases, and the junction held 5 bases outside the gene matches. This CDR3 is 13 amino acids long. The CDR3 bases are TGTGCCAGCTCTAGCGGGAGAGTGAATGAGCAGTTCTTC. Residues: CASSSGRVNEQFF.

The DNA for the CDR3 is TGTGCCAGCAGTTTAACAGGGATTAACTATGGCTACACCTTC. Protein: CASSLTGINYGYTF. V is TRBV28 and J is TRBJ1-2; maybe TRBD1 (6 bases). Trimming cost V 2 bases and J 1 base, with 8 bases left between them. The CDR3 length is 14 residues. Germline-derived CDR1 and CDR2 are MDHEN and SYDVKM.

This clone was observed a single time. The J gene is TRBJ2-2, the V gene TRBV5-1; D unclear. The CDR3 covers 14 residues. CDR1 and CDR2 from the germline V gene are SGHRS and YFSETQ. Trimming took off 0 bases at V and 1 base at J, with 4 bases between the two ends. CDR3 in DNA: TGCGCCAGCAGCTTGGCGCGGAACACCGGGGAGCTGTTTTTT. Translated: CASSLARNTGELFF.

This clone was found a few times. The chain recombines TRBV30 with TRBJ1-4; 7 nucleotides line up with TRBD1. Germline CDR1 and CDR2: GTSNPN and SVGIG (reference sequence). V lost 3 bases to trimming and J lost 3 bases; unmatched junction nucleotides: 1. This CDR3 has 13 residues. The chain's CDR3 is CAWSGQANEKLFF. CDR3 coding DNA: TGTGCCTGGAGCGGACAGGCTAATGAAAAACTGTTTTTT.

The rearrangement uses TRBV3-1 (or the pseudogene TRBV3-2) and TRBJ1-2; 10 nucleotides match TRBD1. Germline CDR1 and CDR2: LGHDT and YNNKEL (reference sequence). V lost 5 bases to trimming and J lost 4 bases; unmatched junction nucleotides: 1. CDR3 length: 13 residues. DNA of the CDR3: TGTGCCAGCAGCGACAGGGGGCCCTATGGCTACACCTTC. This translates into CASSDRGPYGYTF.

The chain joins TRBV15 to TRBJ2-3; 9 nucleotides match TRBD2. Germline V lookup: CDR1 LNHNV, CDR2 YYDKDF (reference sequence). V dropped 3 bases and J dropped 1; count of bases not matched to a gene: 2. This CDR3 contains 15 residues. The CDR3 spells CATSRGTSRTDTQYF. The CDR3 nucleotides are TGTGCCACCAGCAGGGGGACTAGCCGCACAGATACGCAGTATTTT.

Regarding this clone: One junction end disagrees with the germline gene, perhaps due to a read error. As DNA, the CDR3 is TGTGCTAGCAGCCCTTGGGCGGGAGCGAATGAGCAGTTCTTC. Its translation: CASSPWAGANEQFF. The rearrangement uses TRBV7-7 and TRBJ2-1; 7 bases are shared with TRBD2. The germline V gene encodes CDR1 SSHAT and CDR2 FNYEAQ (reference sequence). The CDR3 totals 14 residues. Using reference TRBV7-7 and TRBJ2-1 for the parts outside the CDR3, the full variable domain is GAGVSQSPRYKVTKRGQDVTLRCDPISSHATLYWYQQALGQGPEFLTYFNYEAQPDKSGLPSDRFSAERPEGSISTLTIQRTEQRDSAMYRCASSPWAGANEQFFGPGTRLTVL.

The chain combines TRBV27 with TRBJ2-1, with TRBD1 identical over 7 bases. The CDR3 contains 17 residues. V trimming: 6 bases; J trimming: 8 bases; junction bases outside the gene matches: 19. CDR1 and CDR2 (germline): MNHEY, SMNVEV (reference sequence). CDR3 sequence (DNA): TGTGCCAGCAGAAACGGACAGGTCGCGTGGGATCGCGATGAGCAGTTCTTC. It yields the protein CASRNGQVAWDRDEQFF.

The J gene is TRBJ2-1, the V gene TRBV27; TRBD2 matches at 8 bases. The CDR3 totals 15 residues. The V gene end was trimmed by 6 bases and the J gene end by 4 bases; junction bases not matched to a gene: 8. Germline V gene lookup returns CDR1 MNHEY and CDR2 SMNVEV (reference sequence). CDR3 in amino acids: CASRSWSSGYNEQFF. Here the CDR3 DNA reads TGTGCCAGCAGGTCCTGGTCTAGCGGGTACAATGAGCAGTTCTTC.

V usage is TRBV5-6 and J usage is TRBJ2-7, with D possibly being TRBD1 (6 bases). Germline V gene sequence: CDR1 SGHDT, CDR2 YYEEEE. Deletions cut 4 bases from V and 7 bases from J, with 18 bases between. The CDR3 covers 14 residues. The CDR3: CASSPQTGVGEQYF. The CDR3 DNA reads TGTGCCAGCAGCCCCCAGACAGGAGTAGGTGAGCAGTACTTC.

The rearrangement links TRBV11-2 to TRBJ1-1; the D gene is possibly TRBD1 (5 bases). This CDR3 has 15 amino acids. Trimming removed 1 base at V and 7 bases at J, with 16 bases between. The germline gives CDR1 SGHAT, CDR2 FQNNGV. In nucleotides, the CDR3 is TGTGCCAGCAGCTTAGCTCCAGGGTTGGGCCTTGAAGCTTTCTTT. Amino acid sequence: CASSLAPGLGLEAFF. The variable domain in full, completed from reference TRBV11-2 and TRBJ1-1, reads EAGVAQSPRYKIIEKRQSVAFWCNPISGHATLYWYQQILGQGPKLLIQFQNNGVVDDSQLPKDRFSAERLKGVDSTLKIQPAKLEDSAVYLCASSLAPGLGLEAFFGQGTRLTVV.

The J gene is TRBJ1-5, the V gene TRBV3-1 (or the pseudogene TRBV3-2); a possible D gene is TRBD1 (5 bases). The V end was cut by 1 base, the J end by 1 base, with 11 bases between. The length of the CDR3 is 16 residues. Germline lookup yields CDR1 LGHDT and CDR2 YNNKEL (reference sequence). For the CDR3, the DNA is TGTGCCAGCAGCCAAGGGTCAGGGCGGAGCAATCAGCCCCAGCATTTT. This translates into CASSQGSGRSNQPQHF.

This clone showed up just once. This chain links TRBV6-2 or TRBV6-3 with TRBJ2-7, with 12 positions matching TRBD2. Germline V gene lookup returns CDR1 MNHEY and CDR2 SVGEGT. The CDR3 has 15 residues. V shed 4 bases and J 3 bases; nucleotides not matched to a gene: 4. As DNA, the CDR3 is TGTGCCAGCAGTTCCAGACTAGCGGGAGTCTACGAGCAGTACTTC. Its translation: CASSSRLAGVYEQYF.

The chain is built from TRBV21-1 and TRBJ2-7; TRBD1 is the table's D call and was not checked against the DNA. TRBV21-1 is reported as a pseudogene. The CDR3 loop spans 12 amino acids. The CDR3 is CASSNNSYEQYF. CDR3 DNA: TGTGCCAGCAGCAACAACTCCTACGAGCAGTACTTC.

This clone was counted ten times or more. The chain couples TRBV11-2 to TRBJ2-1, with 9 bases lining up with TRBD2. Germline CDR1 is SGHAT and CDR2 is FQNNGV. J was trimmed by 4 bases and V by 4 bases; bases with no gene match: 8. The CDR3 consists of 16 residues. The CDR3 here is CASSSRLADLYNEQFF. For the CDR3, the DNA is TGTGCCAGCAGCTCCCGACTAGCGGATTTGTACAATGAGCAGTTCTTC. Together with reference TRBV11-2 and TRBJ2-1, the CDR3 gives the full variable domain: EAGVAQSPRYKIIEKRQSVAFWCNPISGHATLYWYQQILGQGPKLLIQFQNNGVVDDSQLPKDRFSAERLKGVDSTLKIQPAKLEDSAVYLCASSSRLADLYNEQFFGPGTRLTVL.

The chain carries TRBV14 and TRBJ1-1; 8 bases line up with TRBD1. V was pared by 3 bases and J by 3 bases, with 0 bases of the junction left unmatched. The CDR3 runs 13 residues. Germline V lookup: CDR1 SGHDN, CDR2 FVKESK. The DNA for the CDR3 is TGTGCCAGCAGCCAGACAGGGGACACTGAAGCTTTCTTT. Amino acid sequence: CASSQTGDTEAFF.

This clone showed up just a few times. The gene calls are TRBV15 and TRBJ2-1; 11 bases match TRBD2. The germline gives CDR1 LNHNV, CDR2 YYDKDF (reference sequence). The length of the CDR3 is 16 residues. Unmatched junction bases numbered 6, after V lost 0 bases and J lost 8 bases. As DNA, the CDR3 is TGTGCCACCAGCAGAGATGTACTAGCGGGAGACTATGAGCAGTTCTTC. It translates to CATSRDVLAGDYEQFF.

This clone showed up just once. V is TRBV30 and J is TRBJ2-1; perhaps TRBD2 as D (5 bases). The CDR3 consists of 13 residues. Trimming cost V 3 bases and J 3 bases, with 9 bases left between them. The germline gives CDR1 GTSNPN, CDR2 SVGIG (reference sequence). The CDR3 bases are TGTGCCTGGAGCGGGGTCAACTACAATGAGCAGTTCTTC. Residues: CAWSGVNYNEQFF. Full variable domain (outside the CDR3, taken from reference TRBV30 and TRBJ2-1): SQTIHQWPATLVQPVGSPLSLECTVEGTSNPNLYWYRQAAGRGLQLLFYSVGIGQISSEVPQNLSASRPQDRQFILSSKKLLLSDSGFYLCAWSGVNYNEQFFGPGTRLTVL.

The chain uses TRBV21-1 and TRBJ2-7; the table gives TRBD2 as D, unverified against the DNA. TRBV21-1 is termed a pseudogene. The CDR3 consists of 21 residues. CDR3 sequence: CASSVLRSATSGSGRGYEQYF. The CDR3 coding sequence is TGTGCCAGCAGCGTCCTTAGGAGTGCGACTAGCGGGAGTGGGAGGGGATACGAGCAGTACTTC.